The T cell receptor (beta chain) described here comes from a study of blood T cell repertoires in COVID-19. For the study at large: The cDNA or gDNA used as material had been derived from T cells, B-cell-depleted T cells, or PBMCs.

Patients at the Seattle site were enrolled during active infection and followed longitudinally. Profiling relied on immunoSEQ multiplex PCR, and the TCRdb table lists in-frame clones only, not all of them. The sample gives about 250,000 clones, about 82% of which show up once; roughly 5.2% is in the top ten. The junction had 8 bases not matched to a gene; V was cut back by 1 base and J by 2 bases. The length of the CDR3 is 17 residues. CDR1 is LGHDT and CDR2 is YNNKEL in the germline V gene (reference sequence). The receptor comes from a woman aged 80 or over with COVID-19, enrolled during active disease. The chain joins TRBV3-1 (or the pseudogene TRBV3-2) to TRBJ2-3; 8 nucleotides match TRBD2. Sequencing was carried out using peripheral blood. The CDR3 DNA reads TGTGCCAGCAGCCAAGTCCAACGGGGGGGCCCCACAGATACGCAGTATTTT. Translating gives CASSQVQRGGPTDTQYF.